This entry lists 32 T cell receptor beta chains sequenced from one sample in a study of regulatory T cells in long-lasting Graves disease. Both iRepertoire HTBI primers and Arm-PCR of CDR3 regions were used to build the TCR beta libraries. TCRdb analysed the multiplex PCR reads with MiXCR anew, one entry per CDR3 protein. Of 360,000 or so distinct CDR3 sequences listed, 20% to 25% were seen once; the top ten hold under 35%. The time point: persistent/refractory GD, antithyroid drugs over 5 years with positive TRAb. The authors made the TCR library using RNA they extracted from PBMCs. The sample in question was peripheral blood mononuclear cells (PBMCs), obtained when the disease was refractory, from a patient treated with antithyroid drugs. The source of these receptors is a woman between 35 and 50 years old with Graves disease.

The sample holds many counts of this clonotype. This rearrangement joins TRBV28 to TRBJ2-7; either TRBD1 or TRBD2 may fit D (6 bases each). Trimming cost V 8 bases and J 3 bases, with 20 bases left between them. CDR3 size: 15 residues. Germline V CDR1 and CDR2: MDHEN, SYDVKM. The CDR3 is CASGGRVWQRYEQYF. DNA of the CDR3: TGTGCCAGCGGGGGGCGGGTTTGGCAGCGCTACGAGCAGTACTTC.

This clonotype occurred many times. The CDR3 DNA is TGTGCCAGCAGTTTAGCGCGCCAGGGGTATGGCTACACCTTC. Encoded protein: CASSLARQGYGYTF. This rearrangement joins TRBV12-3 or TRBV12-4 to TRBJ1-2, with D maybe TRBD1 (6 bases). The CDR3 runs 14 residues. V shed 0 bases and J shed 5 bases, with 10 bases lying between them.

The chain uses TRBV7-2 and TRBJ1-6; a possible D gene is TRBD1 (6 bases). Trimming cost V 2 bases and J 7 bases, with 12 bases left between them. This CDR3 contains 15 residues. Germline V lookup: CDR1 SGHTA, CDR2 FQGNSA. The CDR3 region has the DNA TGTGCCAGCAGCTTATCGGGACACCAAAATTCACCCCTCCACTTT. Amino acids: CASSLSGHQNSPLHF.

Many counts were recorded for this clonotype. The genes are TRBV30 and TRBJ2-5; D call uncertain. Trimming pared 4 bases from V and 1 base from J, leaving 7 bases between. This CDR3 is 12 amino acids long. From germline, CDR1 is GTSNPN and CDR2 SVGIG (reference sequence). The CDR3 region has the DNA TGTGCCTGGAAGGACGGCCAAGAGACCCAGTACTTC. Translating gives CAWKDGQETQYF.

This clonotype was seen repeatedly, ten times or more. The chain combines TRBV28 with TRBJ2-5; 9 bases match TRBD1. V lost 2 bases, J lost 5 bases, and 9 bases stayed unmatched. CDR1 is MDHEN, CDR2 SYDVKM, per germline. The CDR3 spans 16 residues. The CDR3, as DNA: TGTGCCAGCAGTTTAGCTACAGGGGGCTCTATGGAGACCCAGTACTTC. Its protein product is CASSLATGGSMETQYF.

This clonotype was counted at least ten times. This chain joins TRBV20-1 and TRBJ1-2; D gene uncertain. With 0 bases removed from V and 8 bases from J, the gap between germline ends came to 13 bases. Germline assignment: CDR1 DFQATT and CDR2 SNEGSKA (reference sequence). This CDR3 comprises 13 residues. The CDR3 loop is CSARDLVFRGYTF. The CDR3 DNA sequence: TGCAGTGCTAGAGATCTGGTCTTTCGAGGCTACACCTTC.

In regard to this clonotype: This may be a read error: a much more frequent sequence differs by one nucleotide. The V call is TRBV6-5, the J call TRBJ2-6; a weak D match, TRBD1 (5 bases). CDR1 MNHEY and CDR2 SVGAGI come from the germline V gene. The CDR3 is 16 amino acids. The CDR3 nucleotides are TGTGCCAGCAGTTACTCCCAAGGGTCTGGGGCCAACGTCCCGACTTTC. This translates into CASSYSQGSGANVPTF.

This clonotype was observed a handful of times. Written as DNA, the CDR3 is TGTGCCAGCAGTAAAGTGGGACAGACCTACGAGCAGTACTTC. Translated: CASSKVGQTYEQYF. The rearrangement links TRBV9 to TRBJ2-7; TRBD1 matches 7 bases. Germline CDR1 reads SGDLS; CDR2 reads YYNGEE. V was pared by 5 bases and J by 2 bases, with 7 bases of the junction left unmatched. The CDR3 length is 14 residues.

This clonotype showed up many times. The rearrangement joins TRBV11-2 to TRBJ1-6; D not certain. The CDR3 sequence is 14 residues long. V gave up 6 bases and J gave up 7 bases, with 13 bases separating them. Per the germline V gene, CDR1 is SGHAT and CDR2 is FQNNGV. The CDR3: CASRQRGINSPLHF. The CDR3 nucleotides are TGTGCCAGCAGGCAGCGGGGTATCAATTCACCCCTCCACTTT. The whole variable domain, filled in from reference TRBV11-2 and TRBJ1-6, reads EAGVAQSPRYKIIEKRQSVAFWCNPISGHATLYWYQQILGQGPKLLIQFQNNGVVDDSQLPKDRFSAERLKGVDSTLKIQPAKLEDSAVYLCASRQRGINSPLHFGNGTRLTVT.

The chain recombines TRBV5-1 with TRBJ1-2, with TRBD1 matching 7 bases. The CDR3 extends over 13 amino acids. Unmatched junction bases numbered 3, after V lost 4 bases and J lost 3 bases. CDR1 and CDR2 from the germline V gene are SGHRS and YFSETQ. CDR3 in amino acids: CASSKDRDYGYTF. The CDR3 bases are TGCGCCAGCAGCAAAGACAGGGACTATGGCTACACCTTC.

The chain uses TRBV20-1 and TRBJ2-5; TRBD2 aligns across 12 bases. Germline loops: CDR1 DFQATT, CDR2 SNEGSKA (reference sequence). V shed 4 bases and J 4 bases; nucleotides not matched to a gene: 10. The CDR3 length is 16 residues. In nucleotides, the CDR3 is TGCAGTGCTATGGGACTAGCGGGCTGGACCCCAGAGACCCAGTACTTC. Amino acid sequence: CSAMGLAGWTPETQYF.

The genes are TRBV28 and TRBJ2-5, with TRBD1 matching over 8 bases. TRBJ2-1 explains the end of the DNA better; the J call may be wrong. Germline V gene lookup returns CDR1 MDHEN and CDR2 SYDVKM. This CDR3 is 16 amino acids long. CDR3 region: CASSLWGDRKNNEQFF. The CDR3 DNA reads TGTGCCAGCAGTTTATGGGGGGACAGGAAGAACAATGAGCAGTTCTTC.

This clonotype is a singleton in its sample. The V and J genes are TRBV4-2 and TRBJ2-5, with unresolved D. Germline-derived CDR1 and CDR2 are LGHNA and YNFKEQ. The V end was cut by 0 bases, the J end by 5 bases, with 16 bases between. This CDR3 spans 16 amino acids. For the CDR3, the DNA is TGTGCCAGCAGCCAAGATGGACGGAACGGTTGGGAGACCCAGTACTTC. Its protein product is CASSQDGRNGWETQYF.

This clonotype was detected ten times or more. The chain employs TRBV10-2 and TRBJ2-5, with 14 positions matching TRBD2. Germline values: CDR1 WSHSY, CDR2 SAAADI. The CDR3 totals 17 residues. The trim removed 3 bases at V and 1 base at J, leaving 4 bases unmatched. The CDR3 sequence: CASSDPGLAGAQETQYF. The DNA of the CDR3 is TGCGCCAGCAGTGACCCGGGACTAGCGGGAGCCCAAGAGACCCAGTACTTC.

The CDR3 DNA reads TGTGCCAGCAGCGCCAGACTAGCGGGAGTGCAAAGTCCCTACAATGAGCAGTTCTTC. Amino acid sequence: CASSARLAGVQSPYNEQFF. The chain combines TRBV7-9 with TRBJ2-1, with 12 bases matching TRBD2. Trimming cost V 5 bases and J 2 bases; bases outside gene matches: 13. The CDR3 contains 19 residues. Germline CDR1 is SEHNR and CDR2 is FQNEAQ (reference sequence).

This clonotype has a count of ten or more. CDR3 sequence: CSVKRTTTYNSPLHF. The CDR3 DNA reads TGCAGCGTTAAAAGGACAACAACCTATAATTCACCCCTCCACTTT. The rearrangement links TRBV20-1 to TRBJ1-6, with a possible D match to TRBD1 (5 bases). The CDR3 runs 15 residues. Per the germline V gene, CDR1 is DFQATT and CDR2 is SNEGSKA (reference sequence).

The J gene is TRBJ2-3, the V gene TRBV3-1; D call uncertain. The CDR3 covers 14 residues. V was pared by 1 base and J by 4 bases, with 9 bases between. Germline V gene sequence: CDR1 LGHDT, CDR2 YNNKEL (reference sequence). This chain's CDR3 is CASSQGYRADTQYF. The CDR3 DNA sequence: TGTGCCAGCAGCCAAGGTTACCGGGCAGATACGCAGTATTTT.

This clonotype was seen at least ten times. The chain carries TRBV7-2 and TRBJ2-5, with 7 bases fitting TRBD1. Trimming removed 5 bases from V and 4 bases from J; junction bases left unmatched: 4. CDR1 and CDR2 from the germline V gene are SGHTA and FQGNSA. This CDR3 region has 13 residues. CDR3 DNA: TGTGCCAGCAGCCTTCACAGGGGAGAGACCCAGTACTTC. Its translation is CASSLHRGETQYF.

This clonotype has at least ten counts. The chain joins TRBV20-1 to TRBJ1-2; no clear D. The CDR3 totals 11 residues. Per the germline V gene, CDR1 is DFQATT and CDR2 is SNEGSKA (reference sequence). The ends were cut back, 7 bases at V and 1 base at J, with 7 bases in the middle. The DNA for the CDR3 is TGCAGTGATGGGGTTAACTATGGCTACACCTTC. Residues: CSDGVNYGYTF.

This clonotype was counted at least ten times. The chain recombines TRBV28 with TRBJ2-7; D call uncertain. The CDR3 loop spans 12 amino acids. The ends were cut back, 6 bases at V and 0 bases at J, with 6 bases in the middle. Germline V gives CDR1 MDHEN, CDR2 SYDVKM. The CDR3 DNA reads TGTGCCAGCAGCCCGCACTCCTACGAGCAGTACTTC. Its protein is CASSPHSYEQYF. Variable domain in full (rest from reference TRBV28 and TRBJ2-7): DVKVTQSSRYLVKRTGEKVFLECVQDMDHENMFWYRQDPGLGLRLIYFSYDVKMKEKGDIPEGYSVSREKKERFSLILESASTNQTSMYLCASSPHSYEQYFGPGTRLTVT.

In its sample, this clonotype was seen a few times. The chain has TRBV6-1 and TRBJ1-2; weak D call: TRBD1 (5 bases). Germline V gene lookup returns CDR1 MNHNS and CDR2 SASEGT. The ends were cut back, 6 bases at V and 8 bases at J, with 16 bases in the middle. CDR3 length: 13 residues. CDR3 sequence reads: CASRDRDLGGYTF. In DNA form, the CDR3 reads TGTGCCAGCAGGGACCGGGACCTAGGGGGCTACACCTTC.

This clonotype has at least ten counts. J is TRBJ2-7 and V is TRBV6-1; D may match TRBD1 or TRBD2 (5 bases each). CDR1 is MNHNS, CDR2 SASEGT, per germline. V was shortened by 6 bases and J by 3 bases, with 12 bases between the two germline ends. This CDR3 comprises 13 residues. CDR3 nucleotides: TGTGCCAGCAGGCCACGGGGCAACTACGAGCAGTACTTC. This gives the protein CASRPRGNYEQYF.

This clonotype was recorded at least ten times. This chain links TRBV12-3 or TRBV12-4 with TRBJ2-2; possible D gene TRBD1, 6 bases. The CDR3 extends over 12 amino acids. The germline V and J ends were trimmed by 11 bases and 4 bases, with 11 bases remaining between them. The CDR3 protein is CAGSQGTGELFF. The CDR3 DNA follows: TGTGCCGGCTCACAGGGCACCGGGGAGCTGTTTTTT.

The chain uses TRBV27 and TRBJ2-5, with a tentative D call TRBD1 (5 bases). V was clipped by 6 bases and J by 5 bases, with 19 bases between them. The V gene's germline CDR1 is MNHEY and CDR2 SMNVEV (reference sequence). This CDR3 is 15 amino acids long. The CDR3: CASSHGWGYLETQYF. The CDR3 DNA reads TGTGCCAGCAGCCACGGCTGGGGCTATCTGGAGACCCAGTACTTC.

The table lists this clonotype with a few counts. This rearrangement joins TRBV7-9 to TRBJ1-1, with a weak D call TRBD1 (6 bases). V lost 5 bases, J lost 1 base, and 11 bases lay in between. From germline, CDR1 is SEHNR and CDR2 FQNEAQ (reference sequence). The CDR3 loop spans 14 amino acids. CDR3 nucleotides: TGTGCCAGCAGCATTGGGACACCGAACACTGAAGCTTTCTTT. Amino acids: CASSIGTPNTEAFF.

The table lists this clonotype with many counts. V gene TRBV12-3 or TRBV12-4 combines with J gene TRBJ1-2; maybe TRBD1 (5 bases). Trimming shortened V by 5 bases and J by 8 bases, and 24 bases separated the two germline ends. CDR3 length equals 16 residues. The CDR3 nucleotides read TGTGCCAGCAGTCCCCCAGGGAGGGTGAGATTATCGGGCTACACCTTC. Translation gives CASSPPGRVRLSGYTF.

The chain employs TRBV12-3 or TRBV12-4 and TRBJ2-2, with 13 bases aligning to TRBD2. The trim removed 8 bases at V and 4 bases at J, leaving 4 bases unmatched. The CDR3 has 15 residues. CDR3 loop: CASGTSGKGTGELFF. The CDR3 nucleotides are TGTGCCAGCGGGACTAGCGGGAAGGGCACCGGGGAGCTGTTTTTT.

The CDR3 loop is CASSPGTGLFDEQYF. DNA for the CDR3: TGTGCCAGCAGCCCCGGGACAGGGCTCTTTGACGAGCAGTACTTC. The rearrangement joins TRBV7-9 to TRBJ2-7, with 9 bases that match TRBD1. Looked up from germline, CDR1 is SEHNR and CDR2 is FQNEAQ (reference sequence). V was clipped by 5 bases and J by 5 bases; unmatched bases: 10. The CDR3 is made up of 15 amino acids.

This clonotype was picked up many times. This chain links TRBV6-2 or TRBV6-3 with TRBJ1-2; D not certain. In germline, CDR1 is MNHEY, CDR2 SVGEGT. Trimming left V 4 bases short and J 7 bases short, with 19 bases between. This CDR3 is built from 15 residues. The CDR3, as DNA: TGTGCCAGCAGTTCTCCCGCCCGTCAAGGAGTTGGCTACACCTTC. Its translation is CASSSPARQGVGYTF.

A word on this clonotype: It may be a read error: a sequence one base away is much more abundant. The genes are TRBV9 and TRBJ2-7; 7 bases map to TRBD1. This CDR3 contains 15 residues. Germline CDR1 reads SGDLS; CDR2 reads YYNGEE. CDR3 region: CASSPRTGPTYEQHF. Here the CDR3 DNA reads TGTGCCAGCAGCCCAAGGACAGGCCCTACCTACGAGCAGCACTTC. Combining the CDR3 with reference TRBV9 and TRBJ2-7 gives the whole variable domain DSGVTQTPKHLITATGQRVTLRCSPRSGDLSVYWYQQSLDQGLQFLIQYYNGEERAKGNILERFSAQQFPDLHSELNLSSLELGDSALYFCASSPRTGPTYEQHFGPGTRLTVT.

This clonotype was observed a handful of times. The genes are TRBV7-2 and TRBJ2-7, with a weak D call TRBD1 (6 bases). Germline-derived CDR1 and CDR2 are SGHTA and FQGNSA. This CDR3 comprises 15 residues. The V end was cut by 0 bases, the J end by 6 bases, with 15 bases between. CDR3 DNA: TGTGCCAGCAGCTTAGCGCAGAGGGGCAGGGGCGAGCAGTACTTC. Its protein product is CASSLAQRGRGEQYF.

The V and J genes are TRBV19 and TRBJ2-7; 7 bases fit TRBD2. The CDR3 consists of 15 residues. Trimming cost V 1 base and J 2 bases; bases outside gene matches: 5. Germline V gene lookup returns CDR1 LNHDA and CDR2 SQIVND (reference sequence). The CDR3 loop reads CASSIGSGNTYEQYF. CDR3 in DNA: TGTGCCAGTAGTATAGGGAGCGGGAATACCTACGAGCAGTACTTC.